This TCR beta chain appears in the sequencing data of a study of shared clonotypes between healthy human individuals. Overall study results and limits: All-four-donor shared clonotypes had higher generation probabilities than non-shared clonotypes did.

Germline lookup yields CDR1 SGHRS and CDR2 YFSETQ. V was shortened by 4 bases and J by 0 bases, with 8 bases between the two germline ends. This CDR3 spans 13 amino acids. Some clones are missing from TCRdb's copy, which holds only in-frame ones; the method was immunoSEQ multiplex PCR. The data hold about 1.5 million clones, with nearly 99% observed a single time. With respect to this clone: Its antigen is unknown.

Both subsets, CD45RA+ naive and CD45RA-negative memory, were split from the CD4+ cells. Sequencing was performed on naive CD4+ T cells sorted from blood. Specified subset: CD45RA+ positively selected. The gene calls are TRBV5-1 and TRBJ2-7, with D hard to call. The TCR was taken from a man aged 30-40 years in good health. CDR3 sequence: CASSPPLSYEQYF. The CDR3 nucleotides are TGCGCCAGCAGCCCCCCCCTCTCCTACGAGCAGTACTTC.